The present T cell receptor beta chain was sequenced within a study of vaccination and CD4 T cells after COVID-19 (dated by TCRdb to 2022 to 2024). The study in broad terms: Every convalescent patient had a positive nasal swab PCR test for SARS-CoV-2, with mild disease in about nine patients and severe disease in one. Participants got two doses of the Pfizer-BioNTech BNT162b2 vaccine (n=8) or two doses of the Moderna mRNA-1273 vaccine (n=2). The convalescent cohort included six males and four females, with two Hispanic individuals, seven Caucasians, two Asians and one multiracial person. The time from the second vaccine dose to post-vaccine blood sampling had a median of roughly 79 days and ranged from about 12 to 250 days. Post-COVID blood samples were collected from convalescent patients a median of around 96 days after diagnosis, with a range of roughly 30 to 161 days. For stimulating the cultures, overlapping spike peptide pools were used, derived from SARS-CoV-2 as well as from the common cold coronaviruses HCoV-NL63, HCoV-OC43 and HCoV-229E. In control cultures, a CEFX viral epitope pool was used as positive control, an HIV-1 Nef peptide pool was used as negative control, or no peptide was added. In 9 to 11 COVID-19 convalescent patients and a few infection-naive healthy vaccine recipients, researchers compared the spike-specific CD4+ TCR repertoire from before mRNA vaccination with the repertoire from after.

The V and J ends are trimmed by 4 bases and 9 bases, leaving 14 bases between them. Including the terminal cysteine and phenylalanine, the CDR3 comprises 13 residues. The CDR3 DNA has 39 bases and is translated from base 1. Looking up the germline V gene yields CDR1 KGHDR and CDR2 SFDVKD. What the research found in general, with its limitations: Among the post-vaccine SARS-CoV-2-reactive clones in convalescent patients, a median around 86% showed up only after vaccination, which suggests vaccine-specific priming. The median count of SARS-CoV-2-reactive clonotypes went up from about 23 after infection to 35 to 40 after vaccination, although the change was not significant. The number of convalescent patients in the study was relatively small, and the study did not examine early timepoints following natural infection. Of the vaccine-specific clones in convalescent patients, 304 of 307, or nearly all, reacted only to SARS-CoV-2 spike and did not cross-react with common cold coronaviruses.

Library prep was done by PCR. DNA from cultured CD4+ T cells was subjected to TCR sequencing with the Oncomine TCR Beta short-read assay at the Johns Hopkins FTIC core. The QIAamp micro DNA kit was used to extract genomic DNA from the cultured CD4+ T cells. Oncomine TCR Beta libraries made from cultured CD4+ T cells were pooled using unique dual indexes and sequenced on an Illumina iSeq 100. The original methods were these. Non-productive sequences were removed, and CDR3s that did not start with C, did not end with F or W, or were shorter than 7 amino acids were discarded. Antigen-specific clonotypes were identified with the MANAFEST web application by comparing peptide-stimulated wells with reference and other culture wells. To be called positive, a clone needed an FDR below 0.05, an odds ratio above 5, and a productive frequency above 0.1% in at least two of three replicate wells. Cross-reactive clonotypes were defined as significantly expanded in both SARS-CoV-2 spike wells and at least one common cold coronavirus spike condition. Using R version 3.6.1, CDR3 homology was evaluated through Levenshtein distances (stringdist) along with unrooted phylogenetic trees (ape). TCRdb ran its own pipeline on the public reads, namely fastp trimming at Q25 and MiXCR clone calling, and kept in-frame beta chains. CDR3 protein duplicates are merged, each entry listing the most common genes and DNA. TCRdb, not the authors, supplied the V and J calls. This sample has roughly 11,000 distinct CDR3 sequences in its table, and 64% of those were observed once. The ten largest clones take up around 14% of the sample.

In the paper's terms, the treatment or condition label means: roughly 11-day PBMC culture with coronavirus spike peptide pools or control peptides (ViraFEST assay). The ViraFEST assay was used in the study, in which antigen-specific T cells were expanded with peptide pools and expanded clonotypes were subsequently identified by TCR sequencing. The positive SARS-CoV-2 PCR tests of the convalescent patients were dated from March to December 2020, before the Alpha, Beta and Delta variants emerged in the United States. PBMCs were cultured at approximately 2.1 million per well in IMDM supplemented with approximately 4.7% human AB serum and 8.5 to 10 IU/ml IL-2, with about 10 ug/ml peptide pools added. On days 3 and 7, half of the culture medium was replaced with fresh IL-2-containing medium. Once the cells had been in culture for 9 to 10 days, the EasySep CD4+ T cell isolation kit was used to isolate CD4+ T cells by negative selection. Ficoll-Paque Plus gradient centrifugation was used to isolate PBMCs from whole blood, and the isolated PBMCs were then either used fresh or cryopreserved at -140C. Each culture condition was generally run in triplicate wells.

This clonotype occurred a few times. The antigen it recognizes is unknown. Base qualities are not at hand, and no much larger clone is one base apart. The sample was CD4+ T cells from blood, cultured in vitro. The sequence came from a human donor who had recovered from COVID-19. Recombination linked TRBV24-1 to TRBJ2-5, with a weak D call of TRBD2 (6 bases match). The CDR3 protein: CATSDARLGAQYF. The sequenced DNA: TGTGCCACCAGTGACGCCCGACTAGGGGCCCAGTACTTC.